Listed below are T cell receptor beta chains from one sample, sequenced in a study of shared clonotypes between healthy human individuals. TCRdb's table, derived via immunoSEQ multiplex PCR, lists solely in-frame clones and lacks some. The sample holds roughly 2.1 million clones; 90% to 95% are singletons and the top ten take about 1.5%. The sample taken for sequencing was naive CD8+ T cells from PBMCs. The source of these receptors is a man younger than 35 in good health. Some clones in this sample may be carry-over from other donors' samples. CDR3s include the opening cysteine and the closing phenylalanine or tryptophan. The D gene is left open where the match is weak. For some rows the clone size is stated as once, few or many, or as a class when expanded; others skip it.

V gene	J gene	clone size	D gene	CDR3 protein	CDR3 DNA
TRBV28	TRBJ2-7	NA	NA	CASRLDRDGYEQYF	TGTGCCAGCAGGTTAGACAGAGACGGCTACGAGCAGTACTTC
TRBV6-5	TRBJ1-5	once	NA	CASSYTGRNQPQHF	TGTGCCAGCAGTTACACAGGACGCAATCAGCCCCAGCATTTT
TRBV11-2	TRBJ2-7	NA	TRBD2	CASSLDKSLGLGSYEQYF	TGTGCCAGCAGCTTAGATAAAAGTCTAGGACTAGGGTCCTACGAGCAGTACTTC
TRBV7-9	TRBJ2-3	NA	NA	CASSSRTEGGTQYF	TGTGCCAGCAGCAGCCGGACAGAGGGTGGTACGCAGTATTTT
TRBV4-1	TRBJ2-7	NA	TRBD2	CASSQGTSGRVHEQYF	TGCGCCAGCAGCCAGGGGACTAGCGGGAGAGTCCACGAGCAGTACTTC
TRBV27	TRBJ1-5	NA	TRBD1	CATPEGWCWKGARQPQHF	TGTGCCACCCCAGAAGGATGGTGTTGGAAGGGGGCGCGTCAGCCCCAGCATTTT
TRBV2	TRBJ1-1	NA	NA	CASSGGWNTEAFF	TGTGCCAGCAGTGGGGGCTGGAACACTGAAGCTTTCTTT
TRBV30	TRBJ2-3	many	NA	CAWSVGVGADTQYF	TGTGCCTGGAGTGTGGGAGTCGGGGCAGATACGCAGTATTTT
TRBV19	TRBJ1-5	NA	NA	CASSILGGGSNQPQHF	TGTGCCAGTAGTATTTTAGGAGGGGGAAGCAATCAGCCCCAGCATTTT
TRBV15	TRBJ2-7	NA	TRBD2	CATSNSGRPLYEQYF	TGTGCCACCAGCAATAGCGGGAGGCCCCTTTACGAGCAGTACTTC
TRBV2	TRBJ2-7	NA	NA	CASSARGFNYEQYF	TGTGCCAGCAGCGCCCGGGGGTTTAACTACGAGCAGTACTTC
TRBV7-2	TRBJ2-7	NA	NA	CASSFRPSPAYEQYF	TGTGCCAGCAGCTTTAGGCCCTCGCCAGCCTACGAGCAGTACTTC
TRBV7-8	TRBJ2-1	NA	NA	CASSSPGNEQFF	TGTGCCAGCAGCTCCCCCGGCAATGAGCAGTTCTTC
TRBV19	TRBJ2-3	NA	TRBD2	CARITSGRELQSDTQYF	TGTGCCAGGATCACTAGCGGGAGGGAGCTCCAATCAGATACGCAGTATTTT
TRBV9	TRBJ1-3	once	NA	CASSEGTGSGNTIYF	TGTGCCAGCAGCGAGGGGACGGGCTCTGGAAACACCATATATTTT
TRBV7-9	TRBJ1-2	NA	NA	CASSTGYGLDGYTF	TGTGCCAGCAGCACTGGATACGGGCTGGACGGCTACACCTTC
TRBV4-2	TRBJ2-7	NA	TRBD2	CASSLNRGGYEQYF	TGTGCCAGCAGCCTAAACCGGGGGGGCTACGAGCAGTACTTC
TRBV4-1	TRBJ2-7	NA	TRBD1	CASSHPGTGAEQYF	TGCGCCAGCAGCCACCCCGGGACAGGGGCCGAGCAGTACTTC
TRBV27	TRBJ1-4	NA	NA	CASSRGWGIGGEKLFF	TGTGCCAGCAGCCGAGGGTGGGGGATTGGTGGGGAAAAACTGTTTTTT
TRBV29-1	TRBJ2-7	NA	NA	CSVEGVREQYF	TGCAGCGTTGAGGGGGTCCGCGAGCAGTACTTC
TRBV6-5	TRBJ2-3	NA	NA	CASSPIAGTDTQYF	TGTGCCAGCAGTCCCATCGCGGGCACAGATACGCAGTATTTT
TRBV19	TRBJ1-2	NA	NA	CASRQGVPYGYTF	TGTGCCAGTAGACAAGGGGTACCCTATGGCTACACCTTC
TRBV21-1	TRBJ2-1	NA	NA	CAKQAQGYNEQFF	TGTGCTAAGCAGGCACAGGGCTACAATGAGCAGTTCTTC
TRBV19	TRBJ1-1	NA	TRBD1	CASWDSWSEAFF	TGTGCCAGCTGGGACAGCTGGAGTGAAGCTTTCTTT
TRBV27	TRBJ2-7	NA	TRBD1	CASSLRGTATIYEQYF	TGTGCCAGCAGTTTAAGGGGGACAGCGACTATCTACGAGCAGTACTTC
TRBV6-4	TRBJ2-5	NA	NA	CASSGGDETQYF	TGTGCCAGCAGTGGGGGAGATGAGACCCAGTACTTC
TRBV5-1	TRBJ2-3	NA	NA	CASSQAESRGGTDTQYF	TGCGCCAGCAGCCAGGCCGAGTCCAGGGGGGGCACAGATACGCAGTATTTT
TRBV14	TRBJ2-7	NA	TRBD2	CASSSQSLAGGLYEQYF	TGTGCCAGCAGCTCACAAAGTCTGGCGGGAGGTCTCTACGAGCAGTACTTC
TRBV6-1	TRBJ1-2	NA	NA	CASSEFRTAGRPYGYTF	TGTGCCAGCAGTGAATTCCGGACGGCTGGGAGGCCTTATGGCTACACCTTC
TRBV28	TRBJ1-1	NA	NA	CASKTDGNTEAFF	TGTGCCAGCAAAACGGACGGGAACACTGAAGCTTTCTTT
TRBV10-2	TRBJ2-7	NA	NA	CASSEGTEQYF	TGCGCCAGCAGTGAGGGGACCGAGCAGTACTTC
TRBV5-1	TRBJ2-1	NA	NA	CASSLGRGISEQFF	TGCGCCAGCAGCTTGGGACGGGGGATTAGTGAGCAGTTCTTC
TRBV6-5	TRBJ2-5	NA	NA	CASSYSRLETQYF	TGTGCCAGCAGCTACAGCAGGCTCGAGACCCAGTACTTC
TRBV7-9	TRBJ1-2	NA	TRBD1	CASSATGAYGYTF	TGTGCCAGCAGCGCGACAGGGGCCTATGGCTACACCTTC
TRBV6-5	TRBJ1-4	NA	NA	CASSYSLREKLFF	TGTGCCAGCAGTTACTCGTTGAGGGAAAAACTGTTTTTT
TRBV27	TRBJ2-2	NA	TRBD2	CASTRLSGSTGELFF	TGTGCCAGCACCCGACTGAGCGGGAGCACCGGGGAGCTGTTTTTT
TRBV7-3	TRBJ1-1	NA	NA	CASSPRAGSTEAFF	TGTGCCAGCAGCCCAAGGGCGGGTAGCACTGAAGCTTTCTTT
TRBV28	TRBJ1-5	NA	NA	CASSEGKQPQHF	TGTGCCAGCAGTGAGGGCAAACAGCCCCAGCATTTT
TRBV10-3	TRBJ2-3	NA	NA	CAIREKDEGGDTQYF	TGTGCCATCAGAGAAAAAGACGAAGGCGGAGATACGCAGTATTTT
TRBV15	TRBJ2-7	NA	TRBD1	CATSGDRGLYEQYF	TGTGCCACCAGCGGTGACAGGGGGCTCTACGAGCAGTACTTC
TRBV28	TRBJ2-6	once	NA	CASSSPGANVLTF	TGTGCCAGCAGTTCTCCTGGGGCCAACGTCCTGACTTTC